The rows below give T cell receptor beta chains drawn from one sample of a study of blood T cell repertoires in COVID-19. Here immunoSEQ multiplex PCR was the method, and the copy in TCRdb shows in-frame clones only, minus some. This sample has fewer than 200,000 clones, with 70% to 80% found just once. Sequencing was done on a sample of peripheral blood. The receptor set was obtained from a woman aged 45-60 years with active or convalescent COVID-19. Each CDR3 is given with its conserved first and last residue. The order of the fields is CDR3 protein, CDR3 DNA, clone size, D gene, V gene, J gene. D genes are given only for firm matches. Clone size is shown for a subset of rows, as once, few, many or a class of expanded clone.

CASSLTPGLASYYEQYF	TGTGCCAGTAGTTTAACACCGGGACTAGCGTCCTACTACGAGCAGTACTTC	-	TRBD2	TRBV19	TRBJ2-7
CASSQGQGAGARGREQYF	TGTGCCAGCTCACAGGGACAGGGCGCTGGAGCGAGGGGGCGCGAGCAGTACTTC	-	TRBD1	TRBV18	TRBJ2-7
CASSGGLAAETQYF	TGTGCCAGCAGCGGTGGACTAGCTGCCGAGACCCAGTACTTC	-	TRBD2	TRBV5-4	TRBJ2-5
CASSSTGDGNTIYF	TGTGCCAGCAGTTCGACAGGAGATGGAAACACCATATATTTT	-	-	TRBV28	TRBJ1-3
CASSNGDYGYTF	TGTGCCAGCAGTAACGGAGACTATGGCTACACCTTC	-	-	TRBV27	TRBJ1-2
CAIKPGGSQETQYF	TGTGCCATCAAACCGGGAGGGAGTCAAGAGACCCAGTACTTC	-	TRBD2	TRBV10-3	TRBJ2-5
CASSDNGGEKLFF	TGTGCCAGTAGTGACAATGGAGGCGAAAAACTGTTTTTT	-	-	TRBV19	TRBJ1-4
CSASVGSPRPNQPQHF	TGCAGTGCTAGTGTGGGCAGCCCAAGACCAAATCAGCCCCAGCATTTT	-	-	TRBV20-1	TRBJ1-5
CASSLPGLYGYTF	TGTGCCAGCAGCTTACCAGGGCTCTATGGCTACACCTTC	-	-	TRBV7-9	TRBJ1-2
CASSGGKGYEQYF	TGTGCCAGTAGTGGCGGCAAGGGGTACGAGCAGTACTTC	-	-	TRBV19	TRBJ2-7
CASSTRQGSYGYTF	TGTGCCAGCAGTACGCGACAGGGAAGCTATGGCTACACCTTC	-	TRBD1	TRBV6-5	TRBJ1-2
CASSHGGPSYEQYF	TGTGCCAGCAGCCACGGGGGGCCCTCCTACGAGCAGTACTTC	-	-	TRBV6-5	TRBJ2-7
CSVEGTGTYGYTF	TGCAGCGTAGAAGGGACAGGGACCTATGGCTACACCTTC	-	TRBD1	TRBV29-1	TRBJ1-2
CASSLGQGLSYNEQFF	TGTGCCAGCAGCCTAGGCCAGGGCCTTTCCTACAATGAGCAGTTCTTC	-	-	TRBV7-2	TRBJ2-1
CAISGQETYEQYF	TGTGCCATCAGCGGACAGGAGACTTACGAGCAGTACTTC	-	TRBD1	TRBV10-3	TRBJ2-7
CASSRPGLALTDTQYF	TGTGCCAGCAGTCGACCGGGACTAGCTCTAACAGATACGCAGTATTTT	-	TRBD2	TRBV27	TRBJ2-3
CASSYPIGLASYNEQFF	TGTGCCAGCAGTTACCCGATTGGACTAGCATCCTACAATGAGCAGTTCTTC	-	TRBD2	TRBV6-2/TRBV6-3	TRBJ2-1
CASSEARVGLAAYNEQFF	TGTGCCAGCAGTGAAGCGCGTGTGGGACTAGCGGCCTACAATGAGCAGTTCTTC	-	TRBD2	TRBV6-1	TRBJ2-1
CASSPGLAWAYEQYF	TGCGCCAGCAGCCCCGGACTAGCGTGGGCCTACGAGCAGTACTTC	-	TRBD2	TRBV10-1	TRBJ2-7
CASSVQGRGTDTQYF	TGTGCCAGCAGTGTGCAGGGGCGAGGCACAGATACGCAGTATTTT	once	-	TRBV27	TRBJ2-3
CASSLYGQSDEKLFF	TGTGCCAGCAGCTTGTATGGACAGTCCGATGAAAAACTGTTTTTT	-	-	TRBV5-5	TRBJ1-4
CASSTNGPGGTQPQHF	TGTGCCAGCAGTACGAACGGGCCAGGGGGCACTCAGCCCCAGCATTTT	-	TRBD1	TRBV6-2/TRBV6-3	TRBJ1-5
CASRDRGPGGYTF	TGTGCCAGCAGGGACAGGGGCCCGGGTGGCTACACCTTC	-	TRBD1	TRBV28	TRBJ1-2
CASSIPRRGGSNQPQHF	TGTGCCAGTAGTATCCCTAGACGGGGGGGGAGCAATCAGCCCCAGCATTTT	once	-	TRBV19	TRBJ1-5
CASLTGLYSNQPQHF	TGTGCCAGCTTGACAGGTCTATATAGCAATCAGCCCCAGCATTTT	-	-	TRBV28	TRBJ1-5
CASTSGRYEQYF	TGTGCCAGCACCTCCGGTCGTTACGAGCAGTACTTC	-	-	TRBV28	TRBJ2-7
CATSDPVGAADTDTQYF	TGTGCCACCAGTGATCCCGTCGGAGCGGCCGACACAGATACGCAGTATTTT	-	-	TRBV24-1	TRBJ2-3
CASSQEAPRTGDNSPLHF	TGCGCCAGCAGCCAAGAGGCGCCTAGGACAGGGGATAATTCACCCCTCCACTTT	-	TRBD1	TRBV4-3	TRBJ1-6
CASMGGGQGPHEQYF	TGTGCCAGCATGGGGGGGGGACAGGGGCCCCACGAGCAGTACTTC	-	TRBD1	TRBV2	TRBJ2-7
CAWSPGTRAYNEQFF	TGTGCCTGGAGCCCGGGGACTAGGGCTTACAATGAGCAGTTCTTC	once	TRBD2	TRBV30	TRBJ2-1
CASSQATGPNYGYTF	TGCGCCAGCAGCCAAGCCACAGGGCCTAACTATGGCTACACCTTC	-	-	TRBV4-3	TRBJ1-2
CAWKVQGNQPQHF	TGTGCCTGGAAGGTACAGGGGAATCAGCCCCAGCATTTT	once	TRBD1	TRBV30	TRBJ1-5
CASSPERGGADTQYF	TGCGCCAGCAGCCCTGAGCGGGGGGGGGCAGATACGCAGTATTTT	-	TRBD2	TRBV4-3	TRBJ2-3